The entry below gives a single T cell receptor beta chain sequence along with its context. The sample is drawn from a study of blood T cell repertoires in COVID-19. Looking at the study overall: COVID-19 samples from acute and convalescent phases originated in the United States, Italy and Spain.

Here immunoSEQ multiplex PCR was the method, and the copy in TCRdb shows in-frame clones only, minus some. The profile shows 99,000 or so clones, roughly 76% of them singletons. The sample taken for sequencing was peripheral blood. This sequence originates from a woman aged 70-85 years with acute or convalescent COVID-19.

The CDR3 region is CASSLTRNTIYF. The CDR3 region has the DNA TGTGCCAGCAGTCTGACGCGGAACACCATATATTTT. The chain links TRBV6-2 or TRBV6-3 to TRBJ1-3, with D unclear. The CDR3 extends over 12 amino acids. V shed 5 bases and J shed 7 bases, with 9 bases lying between them. Germline assignment: CDR1 MNHEY and CDR2 SVGEGT.